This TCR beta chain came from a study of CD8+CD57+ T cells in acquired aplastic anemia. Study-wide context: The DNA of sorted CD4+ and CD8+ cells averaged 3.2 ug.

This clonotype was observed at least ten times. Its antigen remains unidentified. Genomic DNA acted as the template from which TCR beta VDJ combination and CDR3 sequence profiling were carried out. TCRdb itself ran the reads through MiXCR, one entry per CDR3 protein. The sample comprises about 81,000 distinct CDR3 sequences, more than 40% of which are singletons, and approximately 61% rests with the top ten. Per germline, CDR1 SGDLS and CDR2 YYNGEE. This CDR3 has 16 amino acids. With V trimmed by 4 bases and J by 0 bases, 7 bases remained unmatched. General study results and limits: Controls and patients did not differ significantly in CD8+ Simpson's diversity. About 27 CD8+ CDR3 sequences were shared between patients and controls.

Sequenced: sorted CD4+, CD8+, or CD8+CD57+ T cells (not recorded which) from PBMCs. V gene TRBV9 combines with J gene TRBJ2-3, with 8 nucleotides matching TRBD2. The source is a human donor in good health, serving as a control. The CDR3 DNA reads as TGTGCCAGCAGCTCCAAACTAGCGGTGAGCACAGATACGCAGTATTTT. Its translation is CASSSKLAVSTDTQYF.